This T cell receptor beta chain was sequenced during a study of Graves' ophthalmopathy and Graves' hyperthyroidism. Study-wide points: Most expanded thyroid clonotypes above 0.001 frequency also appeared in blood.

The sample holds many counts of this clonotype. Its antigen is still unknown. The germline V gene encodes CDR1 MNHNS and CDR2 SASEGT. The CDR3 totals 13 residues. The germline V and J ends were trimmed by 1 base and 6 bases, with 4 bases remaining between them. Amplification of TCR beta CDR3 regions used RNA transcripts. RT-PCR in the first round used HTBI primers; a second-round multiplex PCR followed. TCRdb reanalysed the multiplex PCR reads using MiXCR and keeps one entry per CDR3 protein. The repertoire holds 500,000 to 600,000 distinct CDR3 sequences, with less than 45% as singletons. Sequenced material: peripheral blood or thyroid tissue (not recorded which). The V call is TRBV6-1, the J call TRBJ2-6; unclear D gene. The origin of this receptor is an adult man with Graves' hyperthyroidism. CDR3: CASSEVMANVLTF. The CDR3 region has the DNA TGTGCCAGCAGTGAAGTAATGGCCAACGTCCTGACTTTC.